This T cell receptor (beta chain) is from a study of OX40 agonist ivuxolimab in advanced cancers. Notes on this clone: The antigen is undetermined.

Study results and caveats: Low normalized T-cell clonal expansion was additionally recorded for some nonresponders. Doses of 0.1 to 3.0 mg/kg were accompanied by clonal expansion of CD4+ and CD8+ blood T cells by week 6.

Profiling relied on immunoSEQ multiplex PCR, and the TCRdb table lists in-frame clones only, not all of them. This sample has approximately 40,000 clones, with about 88% found just once. The sequence was collected from an adult with an advanced solid tumor such as melanoma, head and neck, liver or kidney cancer. Sequenced here: CD4+ or CD8+ T cells sorted from blood, sampled in a trial of the OX40 agonist ivuxolimab.

CDR3 sequence: CASSSSQGTAGNEQFF. The CDR3 DNA follows: TGTGCCAGCAGCTCATCTCAAGGGACAGCAGGCAATGAGCAGTTCTTC. The rearrangement joins TRBV7-6 to TRBJ2-1, with 7 bases that match TRBD1. V gave up 4 bases and J gave up 6 bases; unmatched junction bases: 12. The germline CDR1 and CDR2 sequences are SGHVS and FNYEAQ. The CDR3 is 16 amino acids.